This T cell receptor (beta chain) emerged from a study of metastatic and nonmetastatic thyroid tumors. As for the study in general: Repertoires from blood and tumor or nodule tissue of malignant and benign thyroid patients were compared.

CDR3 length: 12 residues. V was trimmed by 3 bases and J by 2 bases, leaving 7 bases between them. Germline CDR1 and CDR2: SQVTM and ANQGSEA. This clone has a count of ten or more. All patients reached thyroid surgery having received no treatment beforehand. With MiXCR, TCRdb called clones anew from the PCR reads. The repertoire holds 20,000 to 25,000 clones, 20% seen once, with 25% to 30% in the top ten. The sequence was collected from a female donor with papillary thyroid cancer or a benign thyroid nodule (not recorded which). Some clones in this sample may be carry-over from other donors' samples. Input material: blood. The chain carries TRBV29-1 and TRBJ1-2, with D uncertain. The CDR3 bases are TGCAGCGTTGATCGTAGGAACTATGGCTACACCTTC. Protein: CSVDRRNYGYTF. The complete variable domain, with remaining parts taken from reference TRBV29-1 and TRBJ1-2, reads SAVISQKPSRDICQRGTSLTIQCQVDSQVTMMFWYRQQPGQSLTLIATANQGSEATYESGFVIDKFPISRPNLTFSTLTVSNMSPEDSSIYLCSVDRRNYGYTFGSGTRLTVV.